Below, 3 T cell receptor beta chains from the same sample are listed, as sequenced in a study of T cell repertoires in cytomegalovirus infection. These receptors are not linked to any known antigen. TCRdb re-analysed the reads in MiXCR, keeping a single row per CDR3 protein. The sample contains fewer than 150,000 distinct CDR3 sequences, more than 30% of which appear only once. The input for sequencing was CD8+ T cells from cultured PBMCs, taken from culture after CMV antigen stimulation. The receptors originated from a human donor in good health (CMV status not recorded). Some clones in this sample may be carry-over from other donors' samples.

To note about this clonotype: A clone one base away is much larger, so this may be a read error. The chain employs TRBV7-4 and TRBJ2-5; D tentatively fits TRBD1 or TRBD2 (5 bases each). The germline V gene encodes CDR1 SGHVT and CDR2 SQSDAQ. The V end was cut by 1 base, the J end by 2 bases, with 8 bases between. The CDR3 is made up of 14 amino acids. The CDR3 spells CASSLGGAQETQYF. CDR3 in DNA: TGTGCCAGCAGCTTAGGAGGGGCGCAAGAGACCCAGTACTTC.

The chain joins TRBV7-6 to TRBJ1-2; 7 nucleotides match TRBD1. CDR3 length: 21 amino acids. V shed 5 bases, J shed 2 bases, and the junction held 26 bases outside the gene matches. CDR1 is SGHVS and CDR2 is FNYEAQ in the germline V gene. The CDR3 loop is CASSPPLTWGGAEQGNYGYTF. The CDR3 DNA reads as TGTGCCAGCAGCCCTCCCCTAACCTGGGGAGGGGCTGAACAGGGGAACTATGGCTACACCTTC.

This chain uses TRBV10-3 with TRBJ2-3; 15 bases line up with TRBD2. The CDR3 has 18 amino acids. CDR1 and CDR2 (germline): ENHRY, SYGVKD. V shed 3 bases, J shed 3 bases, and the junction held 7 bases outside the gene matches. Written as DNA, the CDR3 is TGTGCCATCAGTGACGGGACTAGCGGGGGGCTAGAGACAGATACGCAGTATTTT. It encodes CAISDGTSGGLETDTQYF.